Each of the 20 T cell receptor beta chains below was sequenced from the same sample in a study of CD8 T cells in ankylosing spondylitis (dated by TCRdb to about 2017). The receptor library was made with 5' RACE. Sequencing relied on an Illumina HiSeq 2500. In TCRdb, the public reads were trimmed at Q25 with fastp and aligned with MiXCR, with productive beta chains retained. Each CDR3 protein appears once, grouped with its most common genes and DNA. The sample table lists approximately 250,000 distinct CDR3 sequences, 8% to 11% of them with a count of one. Around 3% of the sample belongs to the ten largest clones. Sequencing input: blood, either unsorted or a sorted T cell fraction (not recorded which). These receptors came from a male donor with ankylosing spondylitis or in good health (not recorded which).

In this sample, this clonotype turned up many times. The rearrangement uses TRBV20-1 and TRBJ2-3; 8 positions agree with TRBD2. The V gene end was trimmed by 3 bases and the J gene end by 1 base; junction bases not matched to a gene: 6. The germline V gene has CDR1 DFQATT and CDR2 SNEGSKA (reference sequence). The CDR3 length is 15 residues. The CDR3 is CSASPPGLGTDTQYF. In DNA, the CDR3 is TGCAGTGCTAGTCCTCCGGGACTAGGCACAGATACGCAGTATTTT.

This clonotype was seen a few times. The chain employs TRBV10-2 and TRBJ2-1, with 10 bases identical to TRBD2. Germline CDR1 reads WSHSY; CDR2 reads SAAADI. The CDR3 spans 13 residues. The V and J ends lost 7 bases and 9 bases, in that order; junction bases with no gene match: 6. CDR3 DNA sequence: TGCGCCAGCACCCCGGGACTAGCGCTTGAGCAGTTCTTC. Its translation is CASTPGLALEQFF.

There are many counts of this clonotype. The J gene is TRBJ2-7, the V gene TRBV5-1; 9 nucleotides agree with TRBD2. CDR1 is SGHRS and CDR2 is YFSETQ in the germline V gene. J gave up 2 bases and V 4 bases, and 13 bases lay outside the gene matches. The CDR3 is 17 amino acids. The CDR3: CASSPFSASGVTYEQYF. CDR3 sequence (DNA): TGCGCCAGCAGCCCCTTTTCGGCTAGCGGGGTCACCTACGAGCAGTACTTC.

This clonotype was observed many times. This chain uses TRBV6-1 with TRBJ2-5; tentatively, D is TRBD1 or TRBD2 (5 bases each). V was clipped by 5 bases and J by 9 bases, with 22 bases between them. The CDR3 sequence is 15 residues long. CDR1 and CDR2 from the germline V gene are MNHNS and SASEGT. The CDR3 loop reads CASSRIGTGIVAQYF. As DNA, the CDR3 is TGTGCCAGCAGTCGGATCGGGACCGGTATAGTGGCCCAGTACTTC.

This clonotype came up many times. The rearrangement links TRBV5-1 to TRBJ2-7; maybe TRBD2 (6 bases). The CDR3 covers 14 residues. Germline V gene lookup returns CDR1 SGHRS and CDR2 YFSETQ. V was shortened by 3 bases and J by 3 bases, with 13 bases between the two germline ends. In DNA, the CDR3 is TGCGCCAGCAGCTCGGGTTCGCGGGACTACGAGCAGTACTTC. Translation: CASSSGSRDYEQYF.

This clonotype was recorded at least ten times. The rearrangement uses TRBV7-2 and TRBJ2-5; D not certain. CDR1 SGHTA and CDR2 FQGNSA come from the germline V gene. This CDR3 has 14 residues. Trimming stripped 2 bases from V and 2 bases from J, with 9 bases between. The CDR3 protein is CASSLITGQETQYF. The CDR3 bases are TGTGCCAGCAGCTTAATTACGGGTCAAGAGACCCAGTACTTC.

This clonotype has a count of ten or more. This chain connects TRBV3-1 to TRBJ2-3, with a possible D match to TRBD2 (5 bases). V was cut by 5 bases and J by 1 base, with 10 bases left in between. The germline V gene has CDR1 LGHDT and CDR2 YNNKEL (reference sequence). The CDR3 is 14 amino acids. The DNA of the CDR3 is TGTGCCAGCAGCTTCCGGACTGGCACAGATACGCAGTATTTT. Its protein is CASSFRTGTDTQYF.

Many counts were recorded for this clonotype. This sequence joins TRBV3-1 and TRBJ2-1; D possibly corresponds to TRBD2 (5 bases). The CDR3 sequence is 14 residues long. The V end was cut by 10 bases, the J end by 7 bases, with 20 bases between. Germline V gene lookup returns CDR1 LGHDT and CDR2 YNNKEL (reference sequence). For the CDR3, the DNA is TGTGCCACTCTGCGGCTAGCCGCCGAGAATGAGCAGTTCTTC. It specifies CATLRLAAENEQFF.

A word on this clonotype: Its ends do not fully match the called genes, so a read error is possible. J is TRBJ2-2 and V is TRBV3-1, with 8 positions matching TRBD2. Germline V CDR1 and CDR2: LGHDT, YNNKEL (reference sequence). The CDR3 sequence is 17 residues long. The CDR3 DNA is TGTACCAGCAGCCAAGAGGGCGGGGGGTCCCCCATCCGGGAGCTGTTTTTT. Translated: CTSSQEGGGSPIRELFF.

The V and J genes are TRBV11-3 and TRBJ2-3; D might be TRBD1 (6 bases). Germline lookup yields CDR1 SGHNT and CDR2 YENEEA. The V end was cut by 8 bases, the J end by 5 bases, with 11 bases between. The CDR3 sequence is 12 residues long. The CDR3 region is CASSGAGDTQYF. CDR3 DNA sequence: TGTGCCAGCTCAGGGGCCGGAGATACGCAGTATTTT.

The V call is TRBV10-1, the J call TRBJ2-3, with D perhaps matching TRBD1 (5 bases). The CDR3 has 14 amino acids. The germline V and J ends were trimmed by 8 bases and 5 bases, with 17 bases remaining between them. CDR1 WNHNN and CDR2 SYGVQD come from the germline V gene (reference sequence). This CDR3 is CASGASLAQDTQYF. In nucleotides, the CDR3 is TGCGCCAGCGGGGCGAGCCTCGCACAAGATACGCAGTATTTT.

This clonotype was found many times. The chain joins TRBV18 to TRBJ2-1; 7 bases map to TRBD1. The CDR3 consists of 14 residues. Germline CDR1 reads KGHSH; CDR2 reads LQKENI. Trimming removed 1 base from V and 5 bases from J; junction bases left unmatched: 2. CDR3 sequence: CASSPQGADNEQFF. The CDR3 region has the DNA TGTGCCAGCTCACCACAGGGGGCGGACAATGAGCAGTTCTTC.

This clonotype has at least ten counts. The chain joins TRBV20-1 to TRBJ2-2, with D possibly TRBD2 on 6 matching bases. The V and J ends lost 1 base and 7 bases respectively, with 16 bases between them. The CDR3 runs 15 residues. In germline, CDR1 is DFQATT, CDR2 SNEGSKA (reference sequence). The CDR3, as DNA: TGCAGTGCTAGAGGGAGACTAGGAGCGGACGGGGAGCTGTTTTTT. As protein: CSARGRLGADGELFF.

This clonotype occurred many times. This chain joins TRBV20-1 and TRBJ2-3; D call uncertain. The CDR3 sequence is 14 residues long. V was cut by 3 bases and J by 5 bases, with 15 bases left in between. Germline assignment: CDR1 DFQATT and CDR2 SNEGSKA (reference sequence). CDR3 bases: TGCAGTGCTAGTAGAGGTGCGTGGCGAGATACGCAGTATTTT. Protein sequence: CSASRGAWRDTQYF.

The chain carries TRBV9 and TRBJ2-2; possibly TRBD2 for D (6 bases). The CDR3 length is 15 residues. V lost 6 bases to trimming and J lost 2 bases, with 14 bases between them. CDR1 is SGDLS and CDR2 is YYNGEE in the germline V gene. The CDR3 here is CASTAWGDNTGELFF. DNA of the CDR3: TGTGCCAGCACCGCCTGGGGGGACAACACCGGGGAGCTGTTTTTT.

This clonotype was recorded at least ten times. The V call is TRBV27, the J call TRBJ2-7; no reliable D call. CDR1 and CDR2 (germline): MNHEY, SMNVEV (reference sequence). The V end lost 4 bases, the J end lost 8 bases, and 24 bases lay between the germline ends. The CDR3 has 16 residues. The CDR3 nucleotides are TGTGCCAGCAGTTCTGCCGTCGTAACAGACCTTACGAAGCAGTACTTC. Translating it yields CASSSAVVTDLTKQYF.

This clonotype was seen at least ten times. This chain uses TRBV7-8 with TRBJ1-2; D remains unclear. Per the germline V gene, CDR1 is SGHVS and CDR2 is FQNEAQ. The CDR3 is 13 amino acids. The ends were cut back, 5 bases at V and 4 bases at J, with 11 bases in the middle. The DNA for the CDR3 is TGTGCCAGCAGCCGCCAGGCTCTCTATGGCTACACCTTC. It specifies CASSRQALYGYTF.

This clonotype was picked up one time. The chain uses TRBV11-3 and TRBJ2-3; D not resolved. The germline CDR1 and CDR2 sequences are SGHNT and YENEEA. CDR3 size: 12 residues. V was trimmed by 4 bases and J by 3 bases, leaving 5 bases between them. CDR3 sequence reads: CASSSETDTQYF. The CDR3, as DNA: TGTGCCAGCAGCTCAGAGACAGATACGCAGTATTTT.

This clonotype showed up just a few times. V and J are TRBV5-6 and TRBJ2-1, with 8 bases fitting TRBD2. Germline CDR1 is SGHDT and CDR2 is YYEEEE. V lost 4 bases and J lost 8; bases outside the gene matches: 17. CDR3 length: 17 residues. The CDR3 DNA reads TGTGCCAGCAGCCCCCGGAGTAGCGGGAAGAGGTTCCATGAGCAGTTCTTC. Translating gives CASSPRSSGKRFHEQFF.

This clonotype was seen many times. The chain carries TRBV20-1 and TRBJ2-3; no clear D gene. Germline lookup yields CDR1 DFQATT and CDR2 SNEGSKA (reference sequence). The V and J ends lost 3 bases and 6 bases respectively, with 10 bases between them. CDR3 length equals 12 residues. The CDR3 here is CSARDGRDTQYF. In nucleotides, the CDR3 is TGCAGTGCTAGGGATGGGCGGGATACGCAGTATTTT.